This T cell receptor beta chain emerged from a study of response to subunit inactivated influenza vaccine. The study's findings and limits: Only a handful of new T cells, the authors suggested, are recruited with each seasonal influenza vaccination.

Per the germline V gene, CDR1 is SGHRS and CDR2 is YFSETQ. CDR3 length equals 12 residues. Trimming stripped 0 bases from V and 5 bases from J, with 5 bases between. The table lists this clonotype with a few counts. Its specificity is not known. In TCRdb, the RT-PCR reads were re-called with MiXCR into one record per CDR3 protein. The repertoire holds about 480,000 distinct CDR3 sequences, with approximately 24% as singletons. This chain connects TRBV5-1 to TRBJ1-1; D remains unclear. The sequence derives from a man between 45 and 60 years old who received an inactivated influenza vaccine. Sequencing used CD4+ T cells sorted from PBMCs, obtained less than 6 days after vaccination. Written as DNA, the CDR3 is TGCGCCAGCAGCTTGGGACGAACTGAAGCTTTCTTT. Protein: CASSLGRTEAFF.